Listed below are T cell receptor beta chains from one sample, sequenced in a study of blood T cell repertoires in COVID-19. Libraries were prepared by immunoSEQ multiplex PCR; TCRdb keeps only in-frame clonotypes and omits some of them. The data contain a few hundred thousand clones, roughly 79% of them singletons. Sequencing was carried out using PBMCs or T cells enriched from blood (not recorded which). The source of these receptors is a man aged 35-49 years who had recovered from COVID-19. Each CDR3 is given with its conserved first and last residue. Each record gives: D gene, V gene, clone size, J gene, CDR3 DNA, CDR3 protein. The D gene is left open where the match is weak. A row's size may be missing; if present it is once, few, many or a size class.

>TRBD1|TRBV2|.|TRBJ1-6
TGTGCCAGCAGTGAAGACAGGGGGCGATTTTCACCCCTCCACTTT
CASSEDRGRFSPLHF
>TRBD2|TRBV10-3|.|TRBJ2-6
TGTGCCATAGCGGGAGTGGTTATGGCCTCTGGGGCCAACGTCCTGACTTTC
CAIAGVVMASGANVLTF
>.|TRBV4-1|.|TRBJ1-2
TGCGCCAGCAGCCAAGGGGAGGGAAACTATGGCTACACCTTC
CASSQGEGNYGYTF
>.|TRBV19|once|TRBJ2-1
TGTGCCAGTAGTTACCAGGGAAGGAGCAATGAGCAGTTCTTC
CASSYQGRSNEQFF
>.|TRBV4-1|.|TRBJ2-7
TGCGCCAGCAGCCAACCCGCGGGGAGGGGGTACGAGCAGTACTTC
CASSQPAGRGYEQYF
>TRBD1|TRBV3-1/TRBV3-2|.|TRBJ1-6
TGTGCCAGCAGCCTTTACGGACAGGGAGGAAATTCACCCCTCCACTTT
CASSLYGQGGNSPLHF
>.|TRBV18|.|TRBJ1-4
TGTGCCAGCTCACCACCGGAAGGGAGGGATGAAAAACTGTTTTTT
CASSPPEGRDEKLFF
>TRBD1|TRBV5-1|.|TRBJ2-7
TGCGCCAGCAGCTTGGGGGGACAGGCGGCCGAGCAGTACTTC
CASSLGGQAAEQYF
>TRBD1|TRBV27|.|TRBJ1-1
TGTGCCAGCAGCTACAGGGGCCAAAACACTGAAGCTTTCTTT
CASSYRGQNTEAFF
>.|TRBV5-1|.|TRBJ1-3
TGCGCCAGCAGCAAGGAGCTCTCTGGAAACACCATATATTTT
CASSKELSGNTIYF